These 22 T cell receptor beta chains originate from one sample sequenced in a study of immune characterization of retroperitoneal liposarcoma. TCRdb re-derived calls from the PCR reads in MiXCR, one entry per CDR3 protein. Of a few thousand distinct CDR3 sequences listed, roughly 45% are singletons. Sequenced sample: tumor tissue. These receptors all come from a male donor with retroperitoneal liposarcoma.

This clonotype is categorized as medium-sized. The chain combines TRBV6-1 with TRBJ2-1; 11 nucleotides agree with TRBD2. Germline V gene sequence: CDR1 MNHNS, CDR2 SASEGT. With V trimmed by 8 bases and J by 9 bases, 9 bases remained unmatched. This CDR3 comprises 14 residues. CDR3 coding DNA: TGTGCCAGCCAACTAGCGGGAGCCGGAAGTGAGCAGTTCTTC. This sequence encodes CASQLAGAGSEQFF.

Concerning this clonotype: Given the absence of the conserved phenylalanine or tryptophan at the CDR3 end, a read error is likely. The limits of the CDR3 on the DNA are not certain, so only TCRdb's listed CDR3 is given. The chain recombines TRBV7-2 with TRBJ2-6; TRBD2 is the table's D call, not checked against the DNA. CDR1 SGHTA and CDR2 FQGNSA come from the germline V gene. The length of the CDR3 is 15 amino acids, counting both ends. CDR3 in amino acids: CASSLGFGSEQYFGA.

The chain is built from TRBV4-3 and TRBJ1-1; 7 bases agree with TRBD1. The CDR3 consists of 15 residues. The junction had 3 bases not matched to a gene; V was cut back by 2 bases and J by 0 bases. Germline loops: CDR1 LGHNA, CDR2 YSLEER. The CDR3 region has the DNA TGCGCCAGCAGCCAACCGGACAGGATGAACACTGAAGCTTTCTTT. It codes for CASSQPDRMNTEAFF.

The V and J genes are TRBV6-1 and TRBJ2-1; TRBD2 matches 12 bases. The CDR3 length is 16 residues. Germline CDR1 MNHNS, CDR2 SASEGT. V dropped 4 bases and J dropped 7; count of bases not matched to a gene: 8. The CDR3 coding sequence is TGTGCCAGCAGTGTAAGTCTAGCGGGGGGGCCAAATGAGCAGTTCTTC. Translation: CASSVSLAGGPNEQFF.

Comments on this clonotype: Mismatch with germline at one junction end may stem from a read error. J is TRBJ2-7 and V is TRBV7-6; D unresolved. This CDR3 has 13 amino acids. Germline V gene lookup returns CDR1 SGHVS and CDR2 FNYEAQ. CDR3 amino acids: CASSRSQHYEQYF. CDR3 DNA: TGTGCCAGCAGCCGTAGCCAACACTACGAGCAGTACTTT.

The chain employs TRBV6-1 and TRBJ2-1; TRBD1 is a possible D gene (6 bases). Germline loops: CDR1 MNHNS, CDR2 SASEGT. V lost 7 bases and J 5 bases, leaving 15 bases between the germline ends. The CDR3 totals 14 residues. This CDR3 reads CASKKWTENNEQFF. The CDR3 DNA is TGTGCCAGCAAAAAGTGGACAGAAAACAATGAGCAGTTCTTC.

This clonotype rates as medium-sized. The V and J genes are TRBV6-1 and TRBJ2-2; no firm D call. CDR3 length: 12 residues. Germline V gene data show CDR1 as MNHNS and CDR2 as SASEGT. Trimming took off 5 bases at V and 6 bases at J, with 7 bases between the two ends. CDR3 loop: CASSPVSGELFF. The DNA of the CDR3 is TGTGCCAGCAGTCCGGTCTCCGGGGAGCTGTTTTTT.

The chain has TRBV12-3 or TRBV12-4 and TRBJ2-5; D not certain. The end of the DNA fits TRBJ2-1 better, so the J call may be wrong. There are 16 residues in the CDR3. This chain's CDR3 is CASSLYRWDSYNEQFF. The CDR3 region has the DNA TGTGCCAGCAGTCTCTATAGGTGGGACTCCTACAATGAGCAGTTCTTC.

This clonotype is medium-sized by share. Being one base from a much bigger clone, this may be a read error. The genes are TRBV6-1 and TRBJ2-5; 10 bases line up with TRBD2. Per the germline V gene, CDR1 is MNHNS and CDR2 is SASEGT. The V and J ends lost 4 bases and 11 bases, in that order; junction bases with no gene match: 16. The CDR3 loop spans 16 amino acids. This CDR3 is CASSASGRRVDNEQYF. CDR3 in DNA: TGTGCCAGCAGTGCTAGCGGGAGACGTGTGGACAATGAGCAGTACTTC.

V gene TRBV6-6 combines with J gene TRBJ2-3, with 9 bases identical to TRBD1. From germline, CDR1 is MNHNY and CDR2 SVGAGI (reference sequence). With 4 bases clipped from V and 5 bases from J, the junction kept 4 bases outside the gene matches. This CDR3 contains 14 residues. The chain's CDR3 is CASSWTGAGDTQYF. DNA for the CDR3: TGTGCCAGCAGTTGGACAGGGGCGGGAGATACGCAGTATTTT.

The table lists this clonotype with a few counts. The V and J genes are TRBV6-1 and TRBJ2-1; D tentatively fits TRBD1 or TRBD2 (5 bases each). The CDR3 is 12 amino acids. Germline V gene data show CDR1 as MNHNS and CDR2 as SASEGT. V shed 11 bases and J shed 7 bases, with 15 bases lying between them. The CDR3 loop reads CASPGTGNEQFF. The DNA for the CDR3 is TGTGCCTCCCCCGGGACGGGGAATGAGCAGTTCTTC.

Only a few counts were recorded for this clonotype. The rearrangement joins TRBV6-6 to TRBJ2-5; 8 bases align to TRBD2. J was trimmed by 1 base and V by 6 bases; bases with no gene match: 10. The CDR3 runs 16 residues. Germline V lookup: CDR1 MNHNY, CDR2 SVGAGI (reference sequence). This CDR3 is CASSYPAGEGQETQYF. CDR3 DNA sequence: TGTGCCAGCAGCTACCCAGCGGGAGAGGGCCAAGAGACCCAGTACTTC.

This CDR3 reads CASSLRGTAFTGELFF. The CDR3, as DNA: TGTGCCAGCAGCTTAAGAGGGACTGCTTTTACCGGGGAGCTGTTTTTT. The chain is built from TRBV7-3 and TRBJ2-2; D may be TRBD2 (6 bases). The CDR3 covers 16 residues. V was pared by 1 base and J by 5 bases, with 14 bases between. Germline V gene lookup returns CDR1 SGHTA and CDR2 FQGTGA.

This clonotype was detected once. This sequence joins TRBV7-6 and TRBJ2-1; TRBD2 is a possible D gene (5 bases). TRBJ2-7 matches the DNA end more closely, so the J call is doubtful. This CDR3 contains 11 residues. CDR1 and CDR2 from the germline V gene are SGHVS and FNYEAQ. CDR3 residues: CASSSGNEQYF. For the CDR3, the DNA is TGTGCCAGCAGCTCGGGGAATGAGCAGTACTTC.

The CDR3 protein is CASAKRTPGNTQYF. CDR3 nucleotide sequence: TGTGCCAGCGCCAAGAGGACCCCAGGAAATACGCAGTATTTT. V usage is TRBV6-1 and J usage is TRBJ2-3; D uncertain. This CDR3 has 14 residues. Germline V gene data show CDR1 as MNHNS and CDR2 as SASEGT. Trimming took off 8 bases at V and 7 bases at J, with 19 bases between the two ends.

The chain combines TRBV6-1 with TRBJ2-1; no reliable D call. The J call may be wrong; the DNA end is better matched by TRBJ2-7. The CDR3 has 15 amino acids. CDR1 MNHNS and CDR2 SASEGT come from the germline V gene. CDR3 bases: TGTGCCAGCAGTGAGAGCTCGAGCTCCTACAATGAGCAGTACTTC. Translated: CASSESSSSYNEQYF.

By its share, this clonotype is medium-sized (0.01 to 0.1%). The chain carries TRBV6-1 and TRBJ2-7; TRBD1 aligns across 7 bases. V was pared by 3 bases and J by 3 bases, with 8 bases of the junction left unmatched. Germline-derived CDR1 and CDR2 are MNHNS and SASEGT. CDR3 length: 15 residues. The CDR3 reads CASSESTGVGYEQYF. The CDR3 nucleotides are TGTGCCAGCAGTGAGAGTACAGGGGTCGGCTACGAGCAGTACTTC.

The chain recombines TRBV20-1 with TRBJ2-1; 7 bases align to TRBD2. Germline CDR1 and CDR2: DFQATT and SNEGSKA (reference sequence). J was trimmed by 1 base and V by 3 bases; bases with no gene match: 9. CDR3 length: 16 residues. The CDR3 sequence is CSASPYGRTSYNEQFF. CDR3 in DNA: TGCAGTGCTAGCCCCTACGGGAGGACATCCTACAATGAGCAGTTCTTC.

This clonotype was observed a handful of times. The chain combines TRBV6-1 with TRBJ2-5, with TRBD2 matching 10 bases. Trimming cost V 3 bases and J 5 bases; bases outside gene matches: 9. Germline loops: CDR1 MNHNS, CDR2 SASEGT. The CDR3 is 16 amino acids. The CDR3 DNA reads TGTGCCAGCAGTGATGTGCTAGCGGGGGCTACGGAGACCCAGTACTTC. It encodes CASSDVLAGATETQYF.

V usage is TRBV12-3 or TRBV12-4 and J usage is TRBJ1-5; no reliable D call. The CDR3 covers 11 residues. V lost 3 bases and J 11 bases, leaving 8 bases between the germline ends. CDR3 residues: CASSFSGAQHF. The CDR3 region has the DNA TGTGCCAGCAGTTTTTCGGGAGCCCAGCATTTT.

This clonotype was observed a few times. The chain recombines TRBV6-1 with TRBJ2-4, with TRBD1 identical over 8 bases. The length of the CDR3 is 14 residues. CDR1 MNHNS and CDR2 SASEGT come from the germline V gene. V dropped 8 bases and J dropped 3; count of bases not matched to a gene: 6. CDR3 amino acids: CASQSGQGKNIQYF. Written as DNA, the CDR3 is TGTGCCAGCCAATCTGGACAGGGCAAAAACATTCAGTACTTC.

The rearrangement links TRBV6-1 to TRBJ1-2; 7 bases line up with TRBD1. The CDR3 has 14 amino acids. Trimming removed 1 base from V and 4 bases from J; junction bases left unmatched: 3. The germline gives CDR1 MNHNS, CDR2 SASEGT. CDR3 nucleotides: TGTGCCAGCAGTGAAGAAGACAGGGCCTATGGCTACACCTTC. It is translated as CASSEEDRAYGYTF.